The subject of this entry is one T cell receptor beta chain. Antigen unknown. This specimen belongs to a study of cytomegalovirus exposure and HLA in healthy donors. Study outcomes and limitations: Certain indistinguishable V segments, among them TRBV6-2 and TRBV6-3, were excluded. Researchers had no immune exposure information except CMV serostatus available. An ancestry cluster, one associated with Asian ancestry, reportedly showed fewer N-insertions than the approximately 660-donor mean in a later analysis.

13 Jbeta primers and 60 Vbeta primers were used for the PCR. Assay: immunoSEQ multiplex PCR; the TCRdb copy retains only in-frame clones and omits some. The repertoire has fewer than 85,000 clones, more than 65% of them found once; the top ten carry 15% to 20%. Trimming removed 0 bases from V and 3 bases from J, with 11 bases in between. This CDR3 is 15 amino acids long. The germline gives CDR1 LGHNA, CDR2 YSLEER. The sequencing input was PBMCs. The rearrangement links TRBV4-3 to TRBJ1-1; D is possibly TRBD1 (5 bases). The clonotype comes from a man between 65 and 85 years old in good health and CMV-seropositive. CDR3 protein: CASSQDGSGHTEAFF. The CDR3 coding sequence is TGCGCCAGCAGCCAAGATGGGTCAGGGCACACTGAAGCTTTCTTT.